Detailed here is one TCR beta chain. The clone's antigen remains unknown. This may stem from a read error, because a much larger clone lies one nucleotide away. Blood RNA was extracted from unsorted whole blood using TRIzol reagent, and germline DNA was obtained with the DNeasy Blood & Tissue kit. Patients had chronic HBV infection and were treatment-naive at sampling. Before surgery, around 4 milliliters of peripheral blood were drawn into K2EDTA tubes. Here V drops 0 bases and J drops 5 bases, and the junction holds 11 bases not matched to any gene. Per the germline V gene, LGHNA is the CDR1 and YNFKEQ is the CDR2. From cysteine to phenylalanine, the CDR3 is 17 amino acids long. The sequence is cut down to CDR3 DNA, 51 bases in frame from base 1. Using a constant-region primer and ProtoScript II reverse transcriptase, TCRbeta-specific cDNA was reverse-transcribed from 400 to 550 ng total RNA. Three nested multiplex PCR rounds, following a slightly modified ARM-PCR procedure, were used to build the TCRbeta libraries. Each of the first two PCR rounds ran for approximately 10 cycles using multiplex TRBV1-TRBV30 forward primers together with a Cbeta reverse primer. Sample barcodes and Illumina adapters were attached in a final 25-cycle PCR using Deep VentR polymerase. Amplicons of 200-500 bp were gel-purified with a QIAquick gel extraction kit before sequencing. An Illumina HiSeq 2500 was used to sequence the TCRbeta amplicons with 250-bp paired-end reads. In the original analysis: Trimmomatic v0.33 was used to quality-trim the reads, and FLASH v1.2.11 was used to merge paired reads so that full CDR3 sequences could be recovered. V, D and J germline segments were assigned to the rearranged TCRbeta sequences using MiGEC v1.2.1b. Clonotype statistics, along with Shannon-Wiener diversity indices, were calculated using VDJtools v1.0.0. To cut down on sampling bias, every analysis after diversity analysis relied on just the 250 most abundant clonotypes from each sample. TCRdb reran the public reads through fastp at Q25 and MiXCR, keeping productive beta chains. Each record represents a unique CDR3 protein, reported with the most common genes and DNA among its rows. These V and J calls rely on TCRdb rather than the paper's analysis. The sample table contains 190,000 or so distinct CDR3 sequences; only one count was recorded for 65% of them. The leading ten clones occupy approximately 7% of the sample.

The data were taken from a study of tumor-infiltrating lymphocytes in primary liver carcinoma (dated by TCRdb to 2015 to 2018). With respect to the entire study: Surgical resection was performed in China between November 2015 and early 2016 on a handful of patients with histopathologically diagnosed primary liver carcinoma. Of the five patients, three men and two women aged 30 to 69 years, four had hepatocellular carcinoma and one had combined HCC and intrahepatic cholangiocarcinoma. The five patients had tumors of stage T1-T3 N0M0, with maximum diameters ranging from roughly 4.2 to 10 cm. Roughly 3.65 to 8 million productive TCRbeta reads were obtained per sample, and no significant difference in read depth was found between tissue types. For each liver tumor, the study sampled five regions along with adjacent normal tissue and blood, and applied TCRbeta repertoire sequencing, expression microarrays and whole-exome sequencing. TCRbeta repertoire sequencing covered 35 or so specimens from 5 patients: 25 or so tumor regions, 5 adjacent noncancerous liver tissues and 5 peripheral blood samples. Technical replicate repertoires showed high reproducibility, with mean shared-clone rates around 0.9 and correlation coefficients above 0.95.

Overall results and qualifications from the work: Because the samples were bulk and unsorted, CD4+ and CD8+ T cell repertoires could not be compared. Repertoire overlap was found to be higher between tumor regions (mean approximately 35%) than between tumor-adjacent (around 17%) or tumor-blood (14%) pairs, consistent with antigen-driven expansion. A significantly larger repertoire fraction was made up by the top 250 clones in tumors than in blood (p = 0.039). Because sequencing covered only the TCR beta chain and unpaired alpha chains were not captured, true repertoire diversity is likely underestimated. With just a few patients in the study, the authors point out that the findings should be validated in a larger study.

The sequence links TRBV4-2 to TRBJ2-5; 8 central nucleotides agree with TRBD2. What was sequenced was peripheral blood. The clonotype comes from a woman aged 55-75 years with primary liver carcinoma and hepatitis B virus infection. The nucleotide sequence reads as follows: TGTGCCAGCAGCCAAGATGGGACTAGAGGGAGTGGGGAGACCCAGTACTTC. Translated, it reads CASSQDGTRGSGETQYF.